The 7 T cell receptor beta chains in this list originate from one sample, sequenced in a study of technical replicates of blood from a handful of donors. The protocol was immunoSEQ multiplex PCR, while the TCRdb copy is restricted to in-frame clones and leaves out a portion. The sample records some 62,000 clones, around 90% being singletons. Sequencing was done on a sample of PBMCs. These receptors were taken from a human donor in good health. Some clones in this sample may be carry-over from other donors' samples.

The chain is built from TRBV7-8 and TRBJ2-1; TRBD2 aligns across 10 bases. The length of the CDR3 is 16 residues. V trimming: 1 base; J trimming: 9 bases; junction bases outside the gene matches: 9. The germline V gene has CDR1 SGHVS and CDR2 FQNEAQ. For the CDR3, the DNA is TGTGCCAGCAGCTTAGATGGCCTAGCGGGAGCTGGTGAGCAGTTCTTC. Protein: CASSLDGLAGAGEQFF. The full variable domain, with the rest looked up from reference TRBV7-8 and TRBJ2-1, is GAGVSQSPRYKVAKRGQDVALRCDPISGHVSLFWYQQALGQGPEFLTYFQNEAQLDKSGLPSDRFFAERPEGSVSTLKIQRTQQEDSAVYLCASSLDGLAGAGEQFFGPGTRLTVL.

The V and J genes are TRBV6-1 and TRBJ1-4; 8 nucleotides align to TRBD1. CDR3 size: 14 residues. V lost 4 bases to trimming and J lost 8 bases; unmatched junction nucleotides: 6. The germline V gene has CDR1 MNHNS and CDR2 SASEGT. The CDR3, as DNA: TGTGCCAGCAGTGGGCGCAGGGGGCTGGAAAAACTGTTTTTT. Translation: CASSGRRGLEKLFF.

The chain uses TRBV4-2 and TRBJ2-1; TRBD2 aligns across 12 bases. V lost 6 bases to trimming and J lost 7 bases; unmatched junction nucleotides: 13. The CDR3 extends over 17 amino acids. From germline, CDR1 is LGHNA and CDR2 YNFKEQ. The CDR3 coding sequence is TGTGCCAGCAGACCGGGGGTTTCGGGACTAGCGGGTAATGAGCAGTTCTTC. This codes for CASRPGVSGLAGNEQFF.

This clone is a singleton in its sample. This chain's CDR3 is CASSFPQNSPLHF. CDR3 nucleotides: TGTGCCAGCAGTTTTCCACAGAATTCACCCCTCCACTTT. The chain recombines TRBV27 with TRBJ1-6; unclear D gene. V lost 3 bases and J 7 bases, leaving 7 bases between the germline ends. Germline CDR1 and CDR2: MNHEY and SMNVEV (reference sequence). The CDR3 is made up of 13 amino acids.

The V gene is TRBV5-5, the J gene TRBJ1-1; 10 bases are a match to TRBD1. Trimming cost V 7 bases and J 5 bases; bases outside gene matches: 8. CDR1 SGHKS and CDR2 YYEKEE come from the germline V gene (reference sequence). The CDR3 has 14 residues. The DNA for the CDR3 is TGTGCCAGCCTCTTTGGGACAGGGGTAACTGAAGCTTTCTTT. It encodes CASLFGTGVTEAFF.

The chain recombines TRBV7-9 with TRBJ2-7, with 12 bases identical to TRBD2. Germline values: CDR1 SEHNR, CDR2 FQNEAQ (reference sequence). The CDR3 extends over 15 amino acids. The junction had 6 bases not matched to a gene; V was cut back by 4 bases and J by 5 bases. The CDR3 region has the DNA TGTGCCAGCAGCTCGGGACTAGCGGGCTTCGACGAGCAGTACTTC. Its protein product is CASSSGLAGFDEQYF. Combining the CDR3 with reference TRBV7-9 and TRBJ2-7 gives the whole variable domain DTGVSQNPRHKITKRGQNVTFRCDPISEHNRLYWYRQTLGQGPEFLTYFQNEAQLEKSRLLSDRFSAERPKGSFSTLEIQRTEQGDSAMYLCASSSGLAGFDEQYFGPGTRLTVT.

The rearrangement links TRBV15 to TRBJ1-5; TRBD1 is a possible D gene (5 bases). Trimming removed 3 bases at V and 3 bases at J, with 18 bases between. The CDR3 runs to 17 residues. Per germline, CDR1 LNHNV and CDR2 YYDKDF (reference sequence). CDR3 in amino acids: CATSSPARRVVNQPQHF. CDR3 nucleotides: TGTGCCACCAGCAGTCCTGCTCGCAGGGTGGTCAATCAGCCCCAGCATTTT.